This paragraph covers one T cell receptor beta chain sequence. Its antigen is still unknown. This specimen belongs to a study of cytomegalovirus exposure and HLA in healthy donors. On the study more broadly: About 79% of 398 genotyped donors fell in the Caucasian-associated ancestry cluster. Findings and caveats of the study: Presence/absence comparisons presumed near-even sequencing depth among donors. As immune exposure information, only CMV serostatus was available.

Germline CDR1 and CDR2: SNHLY and FYNNEI. V dropped 1 base and J dropped 8; count of bases not matched to a gene: 1. The CDR3 covers 13 residues. Researchers ran the PCR with 60 Vbeta and 13 Jbeta primers. Sequenced by immunoSEQ multiplex PCR; TCRdb stores in-frame clones only, minus some. The table shows roughly 110,000 clones, with 65% to 85% occurring only once. Material for sequencing was PBMCs. This clonotype was obtained from a male donor in good health and CMV-seropositive. The rearrangement links TRBV2 to TRBJ2-1, with 8 nucleotides matching TRBD1. CDR3 sequence reads: CASSEDRGDEQFF. In nucleotides, the CDR3 is TGTGCCAGCAGTGAAGACAGGGGGGATGAGCAGTTCTTC.